One and the same sample provided the 5 T cell receptor beta chains below, sequenced in a study of blood T cell repertoires in COVID-19. TCRdb's copy holds only in-frame clones and misses some; the assay was immunoSEQ multiplex PCR. The sample carries roughly 64,000 clones, roughly 82% recorded once. Input material: peripheral blood. All receptors derive from a human donor in a cohort sampled during active COVID-19.

This chain links TRBV13 with TRBJ2-7; 7 bases line up with TRBD1. The CDR3 runs 14 residues. V shed 5 bases and J 4 bases; nucleotides not matched to a gene: 8. Germline V gives CDR1 PRHDT, CDR2 FYEKMQ (reference sequence). CDR3 bases: TGTGCCAGCAGCCCCCGACAGGGATGGTACGAGCAGTACTTC. Amino acid sequence: CASSPRQGWYEQYF.

This rearrangement joins TRBV19 to TRBJ2-1; 10 bases fit TRBD2. This CDR3 comprises 15 residues. J lost 0 bases, V lost 7 bases, and 3 bases had no gene match. CDR1 and CDR2 from the germline V gene are LNHDA and SQIVND (reference sequence). CDR3 in DNA: TGTGCCAGTACCCAGCGGGGGGGCTCCTACAATGAGCAGTTCTTC. Its protein product is CASTQRGGSYNEQFF.

Only one count was recorded for this clone. The CDR3 DNA sequence: TGTGCCAGCAGCCAATTGAGACAGGGCGGATTCGCCGGGGAGCTGTTTTTT. It specifies CASSQLRQGGFAGELFF. J is TRBJ2-2 and V is TRBV3-1 (or the pseudogene TRBV3-2); TRBD1 matches at 7 bases. Trimming took 2 bases from V and 6 from J; bases not matched to a gene: 12. This CDR3 has 17 amino acids. Looked up from germline, CDR1 is LGHDT and CDR2 is YNNKEL (reference sequence).

V gene TRBV3-1 (or the pseudogene TRBV3-2) combines with J gene TRBJ1-2, with D perhaps TRBD1 (5 bases). The CDR3 spans 16 residues. The germline V gene encodes CDR1 LGHDT and CDR2 YNNKEL (reference sequence). V lost 0 bases, J lost 3 bases, and 14 bases lay in between. The CDR3 DNA reads TGTGCCAGCAGCCAAGATGGGGCCAGCCTCTACTATGGCTACACCTTC. Encoded protein: CASSQDGASLYYGYTF.

V gene TRBV28 combines with J gene TRBJ2-3, with 16 bases aligning to TRBD2. The V segment lost 7 bases and the J segment 1 base; nucleotides outside the gene matches: 8. This CDR3 has 18 amino acids. CDR1 is MDHEN and CDR2 is SYDVKM in the germline V gene. The CDR3 loop reads CASKTGTSGGGGTDTQYF. CDR3 DNA sequence: TGTGCCAGCAAGACCGGGACTAGCGGGGGGGGCGGCACAGATACGCAGTATTTT.